The rows below give T cell receptor beta chains drawn from one sample of a study of T cells after yellow fever vaccination. Each CDR3 protein gets one entry after TCRdb re-called the 5' RACE reads with MiXCR. Seen here are about 340,000 distinct CDR3 sequences, 3% to 4.5% observed once, and the top ten hold roughly 24%. The sample here was PBMCs, taken 5 days after the yellow fever booster vaccination. All receptors derive from a man younger than 35 who received the YFV17D yellow fever vaccine. The conserved cysteine and the conserved F or W are not part of the CDR3 here. Clone sizes are given selectively: once, few, many, or a class where the clone is expanded.

j_gene,v_gene,abundance,CDR3aa
TRBJ1-2,TRBV18,many,ASSPWTGGDGYT
TRBJ2-1,TRBV12-3/TRBV12-4,few,ASSLEQHYNEQF
TRBJ2-7,TRBV4-1,NA,ASSQKGLSYEQY
TRBJ1-2,TRBV12-3/TRBV12-4,NA,ASSFRAGGNYGYT
TRBJ2-3,TRBV7-2,few,ASSFYRGDTQY
TRBJ2-3,TRBV5-8,many,ASSSGVYTDTQY
TRBJ2-1,TRBV11-2,NA,ASSLEGALSSYNEQF
TRBJ2-3,TRBV7-2,few,ASSFGDSDTQY
TRBJ2-2,TRBV5-1,many,ASSHAGAGELF
TRBJ2-2,TRBV10-3,NA,AISEAGGVTGELF
TRBJ2-5,TRBV5-1,many,ASFRGLAGATLHQETQY
TRBJ2-3,TRBV20-1,few,SASRGGNTDTQY
TRBJ2-5,TRBV6-2/TRBV6-3,NA,ASSYEFLGGGQETQY
TRBJ2-3,TRBV6-1,few,ASSHNTQY
TRBJ1-2,TRBV6-2/TRBV6-3,few,ASSRDRVNYGYT
TRBJ1-2,TRBV12-3/TRBV12-4,few,ASSWGKNYGYT
TRBJ2-1,TRBV6-1,few,ASDTGQSYNEQF
TRBJ2-5,TRBV5-6,NA,ASSLGMGETQY
TRBJ1-6,TRBV7-9,NA,ASSLLDNSPLH
TRBJ1-6,TRBV4-1,NA,ASSQVPGGTPLH
TRBJ1-4,TRBV9,NA,ASSTGVTANEKLF
TRBJ2-1,TRBV7-2,many,ASSLGAGLAGF
TRBJ1-5,TRBV4-1,few,ASSQAGKGGQPQH
TRBJ1-3,TRBV9,few,ASNPGGSGNTIY
TRBJ2-4,TRBV5-5,NA,ASSFQSILGLAKNIQY
TRBJ1-2,TRBV6-6,few,ASSYRGEEGYT
TRBJ2-1,TRBV20-1,few,SATLSNEQF
TRBJ1-1,TRBV18,many,ASSPPTGRTEAF
TRBJ2-7,TRBV29-1,few,SVGWTGNYEQY
TRBJ1-3,TRBV6-1,many,ASSSGQGAGNTIY
TRBJ1-2,TRBV6-5,few,ASRSLSWTANYGYT
TRBJ2-5,TRBV10-3,many,AISKDLEETQY
TRBJ2-2,TRBV5-8,few,ASSFPSGGATGELF
TRBJ2-5,TRBV7-2,few,ASSRRGVAGVETQY
TRBJ2-5,TRBV7-2,NA,ASTRPPETQY
TRBJ2-3,TRBV19,NA,ASSMGLAGGSTDTQY
TRBJ1-2,TRBV7-8,NA,ASSGIRSRVAGYT
TRBJ1-1,TRBV29-1,NA,SVGAFSNTEAF
TRBJ2-4,TRBV12-3/TRBV12-4,NA,ASSFLEGILAKNIQY
TRBJ2-3,TRBV7-2,few,ASSLGTGAPYGTDTQY
TRBJ2-7,TRBV5-6,many,ASSFDPGHSPYEQY
TRBJ2-6,TRBV7-9,few,ASSHPASGANVLT
TRBJ2-3,TRBV5-1,many,ASSFSEVDTQY
TRBJ2-3,TRBV7-9,NA,ASSPGTGYTDTQY
TRBJ1-5,TRBV3-1,NA,ASSQGYQPKH